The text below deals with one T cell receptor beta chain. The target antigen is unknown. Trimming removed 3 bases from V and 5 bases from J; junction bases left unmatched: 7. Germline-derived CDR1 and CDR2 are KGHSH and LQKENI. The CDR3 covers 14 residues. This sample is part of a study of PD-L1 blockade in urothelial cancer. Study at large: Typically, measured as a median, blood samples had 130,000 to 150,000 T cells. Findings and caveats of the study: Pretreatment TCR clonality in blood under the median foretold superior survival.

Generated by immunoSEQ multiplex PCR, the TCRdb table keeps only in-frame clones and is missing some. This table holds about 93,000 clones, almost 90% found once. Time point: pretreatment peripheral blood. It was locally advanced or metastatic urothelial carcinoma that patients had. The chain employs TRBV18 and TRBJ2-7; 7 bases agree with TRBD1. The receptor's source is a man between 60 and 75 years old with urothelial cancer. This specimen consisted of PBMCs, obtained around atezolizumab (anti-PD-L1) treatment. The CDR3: CASSPSLTGHEQYF. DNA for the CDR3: TGTGCCAGCTCACCTTCCTTGACAGGGCACGAGCAGTACTTC.